Listed below are T cell receptor beta chains from one sample, sequenced in a study of cytomegalovirus exposure and HLA in healthy donors. Method: immunoSEQ multiplex PCR; TCRdb's copy keeps in-frame clones and lacks some. The table shows about 210,000 clones, with 82% occurring only once. Sequenced material: PBMCs. The receptors shown here come from a man aged 35-49 years in good health and CMV-seropositive. CDR3s include the opening cysteine and the closing phenylalanine or tryptophan. The order of the fields is J gene, D gene, clone size, V gene, CDR3 DNA, CDR3 protein. A D gene is named only where the DNA matches it firmly. A clone size is listed for some rows: how often the clone was seen (once, few, many), or a class if it is expanded.

j_call: TRBJ2-1
d_call: NA
clone_size: NA
v_call: TRBV11-2
cdr3_nt: TGTGCCAGCAGTCCCACCAGTGGCGGGAAGCACAATGAGCAGTTCTTC
cdr3_aa: CASSPTSGGKHNEQFF

j_call: TRBJ1-2
d_call: NA
clone_size: NA
v_call: TRBV6-5
cdr3_nt: TGTGCCAGCAGTTACGACAGAAACTATGGCTACACCTTC
cdr3_aa: CASSYDRNYGYTF

j_call: TRBJ1-1
d_call: TRBD1
clone_size: NA
v_call: TRBV19
cdr3_nt: TGTGCCAGTAGGTCTACAGGGGGCGAATGGACTGAAGCTTTCTTT
cdr3_aa: CASRSTGGEWTEAFF

j_call: TRBJ2-2
d_call: NA
clone_size: once
v_call: TRBV30
cdr3_nt: TGTGCCTGGACTCAGGCCGGGGAGCTGTTTTTT
cdr3_aa: CAWTQAGELFF

j_call: TRBJ2-3
d_call: NA
clone_size: NA
v_call: TRBV5-4
cdr3_nt: TGTGCCAGCAGCCAATCCCTGGTGCGTAGCACAGATACGCAGTATTTT
cdr3_aa: CASSQSLVRSTDTQYF

j_call: TRBJ2-2
d_call: TRBD2
clone_size: NA
v_call: TRBV4-1
cdr3_nt: TGCGCCAGCAGCCAAGACCCGACTAGCGGGAGCCACACCGGGGAGCTGTTTTTT
cdr3_aa: CASSQDPTSGSHTGELFF

j_call: TRBJ2-5
d_call: NA
clone_size: NA
v_call: TRBV6-5
cdr3_nt: TGTGCCAGCAGCCTCACTATGGGGGGTGGGGAGACCCAGTACTTC
cdr3_aa: CASSLTMGGGETQYF

j_call: TRBJ1-2
d_call: TRBD1
clone_size: NA
v_call: TRBV5-1
cdr3_nt: TGCGCCAGCAGGGGGGCGACAGGGAACTATGGCTACACCTTC
cdr3_aa: CASRGATGNYGYTF

j_call: TRBJ1-5
d_call: TRBD1
clone_size: NA
v_call: TRBV6-1
cdr3_nt: TGTGCCAGCAGGGGGACAGGGATTAATCAGCCCCAGCATTTT
cdr3_aa: CASRGTGINQPQHF

j_call: TRBJ2-1
d_call: TRBD2
clone_size: NA
v_call: TRBV19
cdr3_nt: TGTGCCAGTAGTCTACTAGCGGGAGACCTCTCCTACAATGAGCAGTTCTTC
cdr3_aa: CASSLLAGDLSYNEQFF

j_call: TRBJ2-2
d_call: NA
clone_size: NA
v_call: TRBV5-1
cdr3_nt: TGCGCCAGCACCAAGGTCCAGGTTAACACCGGGGAGCTGTTTTTT
cdr3_aa: CASTKVQVNTGELFF

j_call: TRBJ1-2
d_call: NA
clone_size: NA
v_call: TRBV30
cdr3_nt: TGTGCCTGGAGTGTACCGGGGTTCGGCTATGGCTACACCTTC
cdr3_aa: CAWSVPGFGYGYTF

j_call: TRBJ2-3
d_call: TRBD1
clone_size: NA
v_call: TRBV5-1
cdr3_nt: TGCGCCAGCAGACGTAGACAGGGCAGCACAGATACGCAGTATTTT
cdr3_aa: CASRRRQGSTDTQYF

j_call: TRBJ2-3
d_call: NA
clone_size: NA
v_call: TRBV7-2
cdr3_nt: TGTGCCAGCAGCTTAGATGTTAATACGCAGTATTTT
cdr3_aa: CASSLDVNTQYF

j_call: TRBJ2-3
d_call: NA
clone_size: NA
v_call: TRBV6-5
cdr3_nt: TGTGCCAGCAGTTACGGCGGAAACACAGATACGCAGTATTTT
cdr3_aa: CASSYGGNTDTQYF

j_call: TRBJ2-2
d_call: TRBD2
clone_size: NA
v_call: TRBV4-1
cdr3_nt: TGCGCCAGCAGCCAAGAAGGCAGCGGGAGGAGCACCGGGGAGCTGTTTTTT
cdr3_aa: CASSQEGSGRSTGELFF

j_call: TRBJ2-5
d_call: TRBD2
clone_size: NA
v_call: TRBV30
cdr3_nt: TGTGCCTGGAGACCGGGAGGGGCGGAGACCCAGTACTTC
cdr3_aa: CAWRPGGAETQYF

j_call: TRBJ1-2
d_call: NA
clone_size: NA
v_call: TRBV4-1
cdr3_nt: TGCGCCAGCAGCCAAGGGCGGTATGGCTACACCTTC
cdr3_aa: CASSQGRYGYTF

j_call: TRBJ1-2
d_call: NA
clone_size: NA
v_call: TRBV7-2
cdr3_nt: TGTGCCAGCAGCGAGAGAGGGCTGGGGGGCTACACCTTC
cdr3_aa: CASSERGLGGYTF

j_call: TRBJ2-7
d_call: NA
clone_size: NA
v_call: TRBV19
cdr3_nt: TGTGCCAGTAGTTCCGGCTACGAGCAGTACTTC
cdr3_aa: CASSSGYEQYF

j_call: TRBJ1-1
d_call: NA
clone_size: once
v_call: TRBV19
cdr3_nt: TGTGCCAGTAGTCAGAACCAGAACACTGAAGCTTTCTTT
cdr3_aa: CASSQNQNTEAFF

j_call: TRBJ1-4
d_call: NA
clone_size: once
v_call: TRBV12-5
cdr3_nt: TGTGCTAGTGGTTTGCGACAGGCAACTAATGAAAAACTGTTTTTT
cdr3_aa: CASGLRQATNEKLFF

j_call: TRBJ2-7
d_call: TRBD1
clone_size: NA
v_call: TRBV5-6
cdr3_nt: TGTGCCAGCAGCCTCGGGACAGCTTTCTCCTACGAGCAGTACTTC
cdr3_aa: CASSLGTAFSYEQYF

j_call: TRBJ2-3
d_call: TRBD2
clone_size: NA
v_call: TRBV7-8
cdr3_nt: TGTGCCAGCAGCCCGAGGGCCGGGACTAGCGTAATCACAGATACGCAGTATTTT
cdr3_aa: CASSPRAGTSVITDTQYF

j_call: TRBJ2-7
d_call: TRBD1
clone_size: NA
v_call: TRBV6-1
cdr3_nt: TGTGCCAGCAGCCGACAGGGGCCACATTCCTACGAGCAGTACTTC
cdr3_aa: CASSRQGPHSYEQYF

j_call: TRBJ2-5
d_call: NA
clone_size: NA
v_call: TRBV6-5
cdr3_nt: TGTGCCAGCAAGGAGGTAGCGGCCTATGAGACCCAGTACTTC
cdr3_aa: CASKEVAAYETQYF

j_call: TRBJ2-2
d_call: TRBD1
clone_size: once
v_call: TRBV7-9
cdr3_nt: TGTGCCAGCAGCTCGACCGGGACAGGGCTCGTCGGGGAGCTGTTTTTT
cdr3_aa: CASSSTGTGLVGELFF

j_call: TRBJ1-2
d_call: NA
clone_size: NA
v_call: TRBV5-1
cdr3_nt: TGCGCCAGCAGCTTGGCCGAACAGAACTACACCTTC
cdr3_aa: CASSLAEQNYTF

j_call: TRBJ1-5
d_call: NA
clone_size: NA
v_call: TRBV6-5
cdr3_nt: TGTGCCAGCAGTTACTCTGGGGACATCAATCAGCCCCAGCATTTT
cdr3_aa: CASSYSGDINQPQHF

j_call: TRBJ2-5
d_call: TRBD1
clone_size: NA
v_call: TRBV15
cdr3_nt: TGTGCCACCAGCAGGCAATCAGGGGGCTGGGAGACCCAGTACTTC
cdr3_aa: CATSRQSGGWETQYF

j_call: TRBJ1-1
d_call: NA
clone_size: few
v_call: TRBV6-5
cdr3_nt: TGTGCCAGCAGCCAAACAGGAAAGAACACTGAAGCTTTCTTT
cdr3_aa: CASSQTGKNTEAFF

j_call: TRBJ2-5
d_call: NA
clone_size: once
v_call: TRBV6-5
cdr3_nt: TGTGCCAGCACCCAATCGAGGGCAGCGACCCAGTACTTC
cdr3_aa: CASTQSRAATQYF

j_call: TRBJ2-1
d_call: NA
clone_size: NA
v_call: TRBV2
cdr3_nt: TGTGCCAGCAGTCCTCCGGGACCCAGGGGGTTCTTC
cdr3_aa: CASSPPGPRGFF

j_call: TRBJ1-5
d_call: NA
clone_size: few
v_call: TRBV19
cdr3_nt: TGTGCCAGTAGTATAGGGGGCGGCCAGCCCCAGCATTTT
cdr3_aa: CASSIGGGQPQHF

j_call: TRBJ2-2
d_call: TRBD2
clone_size: NA
v_call: TRBV7-2
cdr3_nt: TGTGCCAGCAGCTTAGGTTTGGCTAGCGGGAGGGCCGGCGGGGAGCTGTTTTTT
cdr3_aa: CASSLGLASGRAGGELFF

j_call: TRBJ2-1
d_call: TRBD2
clone_size: NA
v_call: TRBV10-1
cdr3_nt: TGCGCCAGCAGTGCAGCGGGAGTTGGGGACTACAATGAGCAGTTCTTC
cdr3_aa: CASSAAGVGDYNEQFF

j_call: TRBJ1-4
d_call: TRBD1
clone_size: NA
v_call: TRBV29-1
cdr3_nt: TGCAGCGCCTGGGACAGCCTTAATGAAAAACTGTTTTTT
cdr3_aa: CSAWDSLNEKLFF

j_call: TRBJ1-2
d_call: NA
clone_size: NA
v_call: TRBV27
cdr3_nt: TGTGCCAGCAGCTTATCCGGGGGGACCATCCCGGGAGGCTACACCTTC
cdr3_aa: CASSLSGGTIPGGYTF

j_call: TRBJ1-1
d_call: NA
clone_size: few
v_call: TRBV7-9
cdr3_nt: TGTGCCAGCAGCCTACGGGTCTTGAGCACTGAAGCTTTCTTT
cdr3_aa: CASSLRVLSTEAFF

j_call: TRBJ2-7
d_call: TRBD1
clone_size: NA
v_call: TRBV9
cdr3_nt: TGTGCCAGCAGCGCCGGGACAGGGGGCTACGAGCAGTACTTC
cdr3_aa: CASSAGTGGYEQYF

j_call: TRBJ1-5
d_call: TRBD1
clone_size: NA
v_call: TRBV19
cdr3_nt: TGTGCCAGTAGTATAGGGACAGGGGGCTTCCAGCATTTT
cdr3_aa: CASSIGTGGFQHF